This TCR beta chain was profiled in a study of T cell responses to AZD1222 COVID-19 vaccine. This table comes from immunoSEQ multiplex PCR, and its TCRdb copy is limited to in-frame clones, with some not included. The table lists 100,000 to 140,000 clones, about nine tenths of them singletons. CDR1 MDHEN and CDR2 SYDVKM come from the germline V gene. V lost 2 bases, J lost 6 bases, and 11 bases lay in between. CDR3 length: 13 residues. Source: peripheral blood, taken on day 0 of AZD1222 vaccination. The chain recombines TRBV28 with TRBJ2-7; no reliable D call. The receptor comes from an adult in good health. DNA for the CDR3: TGTGCCAGCAGTTTAGCTAGATCTGCCGAGCAGTACTTC. Translation gives CASSLARSAEQYF.